Shown below are 23 T cell receptor beta chains from a single sample sequenced in a study of CD8 T cells in ankylosing spondylitis. General study findings and limits: Apparently characteristic of ankylosing spondylitis blood was a TCR beta motif (under ten highly homologous variants).

TCRdb analysed the 5' RACE reads with MiXCR anew, one entry per CDR3 protein. This sample has about 540,000 distinct CDR3 sequences, with approximately 11% found just once. These receptors' targets are unknown. The material sequenced was blood, either unsorted or a sorted T cell fraction (not recorded which). These receptors all come from a male donor with ankylosing spondylitis.

This clonotype was recorded at least ten times. The V and J genes are TRBV5-1 and TRBJ1-1; 7 positions match TRBD1. With 3 bases clipped from V and 8 bases from J, the junction kept 7 bases outside the gene matches. Per germline, CDR1 SGHRS and CDR2 YFSETQ. This CDR3 contains 13 residues. The CDR3: CASSSGQANEAFF. CDR3 nucleotide sequence: TGCGCCAGCAGCTCCGGACAGGCTAACGAAGCTTTCTTT.

This clonotype has a count of ten or more. The V and J genes are TRBV5-1 and TRBJ2-3; the D gene is possibly TRBD1 (5 bases). CDR1 and CDR2 (germline): SGHRS, YFSETQ. The CDR3 has 15 residues. V was pared by 2 bases and J by 4 bases, with 14 bases between. The chain's CDR3 is CASSFLGLGADTQYF. CDR3 DNA sequence: TGCGCCAGCAGCTTCTTAGGGTTAGGGGCAGATACGCAGTATTTT.

This chain uses TRBV25-1 with TRBJ2-1; D is possibly TRBD1 (6 bases). From germline, CDR1 is MGHDK and CDR2 SYGVNS. CDR3 length equals 14 residues. The V gene lost 1 base and the J gene lost 8 bases, with 12 bases spanning the gap. The CDR3 loop is CASSESQGRYEQFF. The CDR3, as DNA: TGTGCCAGCAGTGAATCACAGGGCAGATATGAGCAGTTCTTC.

Ten or more counts support this clonotype. The chain has TRBV5-6 and TRBJ2-1, with 7 bases identical to TRBD2. The CDR3 spans 18 residues. Unmatched junction bases numbered 15, after V lost 0 bases and J lost 6 bases. The V gene's germline CDR1 is SGHDT and CDR2 YYEEEE. CDR3 sequence reads: CASSLERHGAGEFNEQFF. The CDR3 coding sequence is TGTGCCAGCAGCTTGGAGAGACATGGGGCGGGAGAGTTCAATGAGCAGTTCTTC.

This clonotype was counted only a few times. The chain couples TRBV20-1 to TRBJ2-5; D may be TRBD1 (6 bases). The V gene's germline CDR1 is DFQATT and CDR2 SNEGSKA (reference sequence). Trimming stripped 4 bases from V and 4 bases from J, with 10 bases between. The CDR3 extends over 12 amino acids. The CDR3 DNA follows: TGCAGTGCTACCCGGACAGTAGAGACCCAGTACTTC. This encodes CSATRTVETQYF.

V is TRBV29-1 and J is TRBJ2-1; maybe TRBD2 (5 bases). This CDR3 comprises 15 residues. In germline, CDR1 is SQVTM, CDR2 ANQGSEA. V was pared by 7 bases and J by 4 bases, with 20 bases between. The CDR3 DNA follows: TGCAGCGGTGGACTGACACCCAACTTATACAATGAGCAGTTCTTC. Translating it yields CSGGLTPNLYNEQFF.

This clonotype was seen a few times. This chain joins TRBV12-3 or TRBV12-4 and TRBJ2-1; D is undetermined. This CDR3 contains 13 residues. The V gene lost 3 bases and the J gene lost 6 bases, with 9 bases spanning the gap. CDR3 amino acids: CASSFGRTNEQFF. The CDR3 DNA reads as TGTGCCAGCAGTTTCGGACGGACCAATGAGCAGTTCTTC.

The chain is built from TRBV19 and TRBJ1-1; D gene unclear. Germline V gives CDR1 LNHDA, CDR2 SQIVND (reference sequence). Trimming removed 0 bases from V and 5 bases from J, with 16 bases in between. This CDR3 is 16 amino acids long. The DNA of the CDR3 is TGTGCCAGTAGTATAGATCTCAGACCCAGGAGTACTGAAGCTTTCTTT. This sequence encodes CASSIDLRPRSTEAFF.

This rearrangement joins TRBV9 to TRBJ2-7; D gene unclear. CDR1 is SGDLS, CDR2 YYNGEE, per germline. This CDR3 has 11 amino acids. Trimming left V 0 bases short and J 5 bases short, with 3 bases between. The CDR3 region has the DNA TGTGCCAGCAGCGTAGGGGACGAGCAGTACTTC. It yields the protein CASSVGDEQYF. The variable domain in full, completed from reference TRBV9 and TRBJ2-7, reads DSGVTQTPKHLITATGQRVTLRCSPRSGDLSVYWYQQSLDQGLQFLIQYYNGEERAKGNILERFSAQQFPDLHSELNLSSLELGDSALYFCASSVGDEQYFGPGTRLTVT.

The chain uses TRBV11-2 and TRBJ2-2; D gene uncertain. Germline loops: CDR1 SGHAT, CDR2 FQNNGV. V lost 3 bases and J lost 2, with 4 bases in between. The CDR3 is made up of 13 amino acids. CDR3 DNA: TGTGCCAGCAGCTTTATAAACACCGGGGAGCTGTTTTTT. Translation gives CASSFINTGELFF.

Ten or more counts support this clonotype. The V and J genes are TRBV18 and TRBJ2-5; no definite D call. V was shortened by 3 bases and J by 0 bases, with 5 bases between the two germline ends. The CDR3 length is 13 residues. From germline, CDR1 is KGHSH and CDR2 LQKENI. The CDR3: CASSPNYQETQYF. CDR3 DNA sequence: TGTGCCAGCTCACCGAATTACCAAGAGACCCAGTACTTC.

This clonotype was detected ten times or more. The J gene is TRBJ1-1, the V gene TRBV29-1; D perhaps matches TRBD1 (5 bases). Trimming removed 5 bases at V and 4 bases at J, with 11 bases between. The CDR3 totals 12 residues. Germline CDR1 is SQVTM and CDR2 is ANQGSEA. The CDR3 DNA reads TGCAGCGTTCCCCCCGGGGCCACTGAAGCTTTCTTT. Translating gives CSVPPGATEAFF.

This clonotype was counted at least ten times. V and J are TRBV11-2 and TRBJ2-1, with 7 bases matching TRBD2. The V and J ends lost 2 bases and 9 bases, in that order; junction bases with no gene match: 13. The germline gives CDR1 SGHAT, CDR2 FQNNGV. The length of the CDR3 is 16 residues. Here the CDR3 reads CASSLRAGTPGPEQFF. As DNA, the CDR3 is TGTGCCAGCAGCTTAAGAGCGGGAACCCCTGGTCCTGAGCAGTTCTTC. Combining the CDR3 with reference TRBV11-2 and TRBJ2-1 gives the whole variable domain EAGVAQSPRYKIIEKRQSVAFWCNPISGHATLYWYQQILGQGPKLLIQFQNNGVVDDSQLPKDRFSAERLKGVDSTLKIQPAKLEDSAVYLCASSLRAGTPGPEQFFGPGTRLTVL.

This clonotype was seen ten or more times. The chain joins TRBV18 to TRBJ2-7; D could derive from TRBD1 or TRBD2 (5 bases each). This CDR3 spans 13 amino acids. Trimming removed 3 bases at V and 3 bases at J, with 9 bases between. The V gene's germline CDR1 is KGHSH and CDR2 LQKENI. The CDR3: CASSPGPFYEQYF. The CDR3 nucleotides are TGTGCCAGCTCACCGGGACCCTTCTACGAGCAGTACTTC.

This clonotype has just a few counts. For the CDR3, the DNA is TGCAGCGTTGATACGACGAATGAGCAGTACTTC. This encodes CSVDTTNEQYF. The chain couples TRBV29-1 to TRBJ2-7; D is uncertain. The V end was cut by 3 bases, the J end by 7 bases, with 10 bases between. The length of the CDR3 is 11 residues. CDR1 SQVTM and CDR2 ANQGSEA come from the germline V gene.

This chain links TRBV12-3 or TRBV12-4 with TRBJ2-7, with D maybe TRBD1 (7 bases). V was pared by 6 bases and J by 2 bases, with 20 bases between. The CDR3 sequence is 16 residues long. The CDR3, as DNA: TGTGCCAGCAGGTACTCAGGGGGGATTTTCCCCTACGAGCAGTACTTC. It encodes CASRYSGGIFPYEQYF.

This clonotype was observed at least ten times. The V gene is TRBV29-1, the J gene TRBJ2-1; D might be TRBD2 (5 bases). V was cut by 3 bases and J by 3 bases, with 18 bases left in between. Germline V gives CDR1 SQVTM, CDR2 ANQGSEA. The CDR3 has 16 amino acids. DNA for the CDR3: TGCAGCGTTGACTCGGTCGGGGAGAAGAACTACAATGAGCAGTTCTTC. Its protein product is CSVDSVGEKNYNEQFF.

V gene TRBV27 combines with J gene TRBJ2-4; maybe TRBD2 (6 bases). This CDR3 region has 14 residues. V was clipped by 3 bases and J by 6 bases, with 12 bases between them. Germline values: CDR1 MNHEY, CDR2 SMNVEV (reference sequence). The CDR3 sequence is CASSFGQGGNIQYF. CDR3 sequence (DNA): TGTGCCAGCAGTTTTGGCCAGGGAGGAAACATTCAGTACTTC.

This clonotype has ten or more counts. The chain employs TRBV18 and TRBJ2-7, with a weak D call TRBD2 (6 bases). The V end was cut by 0 bases, the J end by 4 bases, with 7 bases between. This CDR3 has 13 amino acids. Looked up from germline, CDR1 is KGHSH and CDR2 is LQKENI. The CDR3 DNA reads TGTGCCAGCTCACCACCGGGAGGATACGAGCAGTACGTC. It encodes CASSPPGGYEQYV.

This clonotype was counted only a few times. The rearrangement joins TRBV24-1 to TRBJ2-3; D may correspond to TRBD1 or TRBD2 (5 bases each). The CDR3 spans 15 residues. Germline V CDR1 and CDR2: KGHDR, SFDVKD. V lost 6 bases and J lost 7, with 19 bases in between. The CDR3 loop is CATSLSYGDLYTQYF. Written as DNA, the CDR3 is TGTGCCACCAGTCTAAGTTACGGGGACCTTTATACGCAGTATTTT.

This chain joins TRBV7-9 and TRBJ1-5; 8 bases fit TRBD1. This CDR3 region has 16 residues. V trimming: 2 bases; J trimming: 2 bases; junction bases outside the gene matches: 5. Germline assignment: CDR1 SEHNR and CDR2 FQNEAQ (reference sequence). CDR3 bases: TGTGCCAGCAGCTTACAGACAGGGGACCGCAATCAGCCCCAGCATTTT. Translated: CASSLQTGDRNQPQHF.

This clonotype was seen a few times. The J gene is TRBJ1-5, the V gene TRBV4-1; 7 nucleotides align to TRBD1. Germline-derived CDR1 and CDR2 are MGHRA and YSYEKL. Trimming at V came to 4 bases and at J to 5 bases, leaving 8 bases not matched to a gene. The CDR3 runs to 15 residues. The CDR3 DNA follows: TGCGCCAGCAGCCGGGAGCCGGGACAGTATCAGCCCCAGCATTTT. This gives the protein CASSREPGQYQPQHF.

This clonotype was observed a single time. The chain couples TRBV25-1 to TRBJ2-5; 10 bases match TRBD2. V gave up 4 bases and J gave up 7 bases; unmatched junction bases: 6. The CDR3 spans 14 residues. The germline V gene encodes CDR1 MGHDK and CDR2 SYGVNS. CDR3 in amino acids: CASSVSGGGRTQYF. The CDR3 DNA reads as TGTGCCAGCAGTGTCAGCGGGGGGGGTCGGACCCAGTACTTC.